Each of the 25 T cell receptor beta chains below was sequenced from the same sample in a study of T cells in Graves' hyperthyroidism and ophthalmopathy. RNA transcripts provided the source from which TCR beta CDR3 regions were amplified. The HTBI primer set served for first-round RT-PCR of the TCR CDR3. From the multiplex PCR reads, TCRdb called clonotypes with MiXCR, one entry per CDR3 protein. The data show 300,000 to 350,000 distinct CDR3 sequences, less than 20% seen once. Sequenced material: blood. The receptor set was obtained from a woman aged 35 to 49 with Graves' ophthalmopathy.

This rearrangement joins TRBV5-1 to TRBJ2-7, with D possibly being TRBD1 (5 bases). This CDR3 spans 14 amino acids. Trimming removed 8 bases from V and 1 base from J, with 16 bases in between. The germline V gene encodes CDR1 SGHRS and CDR2 YFSETQ. CDR3 loop: CASQVGPSSYEQYF. CDR3 sequence (DNA): TGCGCCAGTCAGGTGGGGCCGTCGTCCTACGAGCAGTACTTC.

This clonotype showed up many times. The chain recombines TRBV6-5 with TRBJ1-2; no definite D call. The V gene lost 0 bases and the J gene lost 0 bases, with 8 bases spanning the gap. Germline CDR1 and CDR2: MNHEY and SVGAGI. There are 15 residues in the CDR3. The CDR3, as DNA: TGTGCCAGCAGTTACTCCGCCGTCCCTAACTATGGCTACACCTTC. Residues: CASSYSAVPNYGYTF.

This clonotype was counted ten times or more. The V call is TRBV28, the J call TRBJ2-4; 7 nucleotides line up with TRBD2. The length of the CDR3 is 16 residues. The trim removed 3 bases at V and 3 bases at J, leaving 8 bases unmatched. The germline V gene encodes CDR1 MDHEN and CDR2 SYDVKM. The CDR3 bases are TGTGCCAGCAGTTTGGGGGGGGACGGGAACAAAAACATTCAGTACTTC. It is translated as CASSLGGDGNKNIQYF.

The table lists this clonotype with many counts. V gene TRBV15 combines with J gene TRBJ1-5; possibly TRBD1 for D (5 bases). The CDR3 loop spans 17 amino acids. CDR1 is LNHNV, CDR2 YYDKDF, per germline (reference sequence). V was pared by 4 bases and J by 6 bases, with 22 bases between. This CDR3 is CATSTTISGFSSQPQHF. DNA of the CDR3: TGTGCCACCAGCACCACTATTTCAGGGTTTAGTAGTCAGCCCCAGCATTTT.

This clonotype was recorded many times. The V call is TRBV7-8, the J call TRBJ2-7, with a possible D match to TRBD1 (5 bases). With 4 bases removed from V and 4 bases from J, the gap between germline ends came to 23 bases. The CDR3 spans 17 residues. Germline V gene lookup returns CDR1 SGHVS and CDR2 FQNEAQ. The CDR3 is CASSSRLARAPLYEQYF. DNA for the CDR3: TGTGCCAGCAGCTCTCGCCTGGCCAGGGCACCCCTATACGAGCAGTACTTC.

This clonotype was picked up many times. V usage is TRBV15 and J usage is TRBJ1-2; D is uncertain. Trimming stripped 0 bases from V and 7 bases from J, with 12 bases between. CDR3 length: 14 residues. Germline CDR1 LNHNV, CDR2 YYDKDF (reference sequence). The CDR3 reads CATSRDAGNGGYTF. The CDR3 DNA reads as TGTGCCACCAGCAGAGATGCGGGGAATGGTGGCTACACCTTC.

This clonotype was recorded many times. A much larger clone lies a single base off, so this may be a read error. CDR3 bases: TGTGCCAGCGGACAGGGGGTCTCCTACGAGCAGTACTTC. It translates to CASGQGVSYEQYF. This rearrangement joins TRBV2 to TRBJ2-7; 10 bases align to TRBD1. Germline V CDR1 and CDR2: SNHLY, FYNNEI. Trimming removed 8 bases from V and 0 bases from J; junction bases left unmatched: 1. The CDR3 has 13 amino acids.

To note about this clonotype: The junction departs from the called germline gene at one end, perhaps through a read error. V gene TRBV7-8 combines with J gene TRBJ1-5; 7 positions match TRBD1. The CDR3 runs to 14 residues. From germline, CDR1 is SGHVS and CDR2 FQNEAQ. As DNA, the CDR3 is TGTGCCAGCTGCTTAGGGGACAGCTATCAGGCCCAGCATTTT. It is translated as CASCLGDSYQAQHF.

This clonotype has ten or more counts. The J gene is TRBJ1-1, the V gene TRBV28; perhaps TRBD1 as D (6 bases). This CDR3 has 19 amino acids. V lost 1 base, J lost 2 bases, and 23 bases lay in between. The germline CDR1 and CDR2 sequences are MDHEN and SYDVKM. The CDR3 protein is CASSLSAILRTALNTEAFF. The CDR3 coding sequence is TGTGCCAGCAGTTTATCCGCTATTCTTAGGACAGCTCTTAACACTGAAGCTTTCTTT.

Remarks on this clonotype: A much larger clone differs by one base, so this may be a read error. The chain recombines TRBV28 with TRBJ2-7, with 11 bases that match TRBD2. Germline lookup yields CDR1 MDHEN and CDR2 SYDVKM. This CDR3 spans 15 amino acids. The chain's CDR3 is CASRITSGRSYERYF. The CDR3 DNA sequence: TGTGCCAGCAGAATCACTAGCGGGAGATCCTACGAGCGGTACTTC. Together with reference TRBV28 and TRBJ2-7, the CDR3 gives the full variable domain: DVKVTQSSRYLVKRTGEKVFLECVQDMDHENMFWYRQDPGLGLRLIYFSYDVKMKEKGDIPEGYSVSREKKERFSLILESASTNQTSMYLCASRITSGRSYERYFGPGTRLTVT.

This clonotype appeared many times. V usage is TRBV6-5 and J usage is TRBJ1-5; weak D call: TRBD1 (6 bases). Germline V gene sequence: CDR1 MNHEY, CDR2 SVGAGI. V lost 6 bases to trimming and J lost 3 bases, with 9 bases between them. The CDR3 consists of 13 residues. The CDR3 DNA reads TGTGCCAGCAGCAGGGGTTACAATCAGCCCCAGCATTTT. Protein: CASSRGYNQPQHF.

This clonotype was detected many times. The V call is TRBV4-3, the J call TRBJ2-2, with TRBD2 matching 10 bases. Germline V gene sequence: CDR1 LGHNA, CDR2 YSLEER. The CDR3 has 16 residues. After removal of 2 bases from V and 3 bases from J, the junction contained 3 bases not matched to a gene. CDR3 coding DNA: TGCGCCAGCAGCCAACCTCTAGCGGGAGACACCGGGGAGCTGTTTTTT. It encodes CASSQPLAGDTGELFF.

This clonotype has at least ten counts. The rearrangement joins TRBV6-1 to TRBJ1-1; D gene uncertain. The CDR3 is 13 amino acids. Trimming took 8 bases from V and 1 from J, leaving 11 bases between them. Germline V gene sequence: CDR1 MNHNS, CDR2 SASEGT. CDR3 sequence: CASQTAENTEAFF. The CDR3 DNA sequence: TGTGCCAGCCAAACTGCGGAGAACACTGAAGCTTTCTTT.

This clonotype was seen repeatedly, ten times or more. J is TRBJ2-5 and V is TRBV28; D possibly corresponds to TRBD1 (6 bases). CDR3 length: 21 amino acids. Germline V gene lookup returns CDR1 MDHEN and CDR2 SYDVKM. V was clipped by 0 bases and J by 5 bases, with 31 bases between them. The CDR3 nucleotides read TGTGCCAGCAGTTTATGGGGGGACACCCCGCAGACCGGCCCCCCGGGGGAGACCCAGTACTTC. Residues: CASSLWGDTPQTGPPGETQYF.

This clonotype appeared many times. The chain couples TRBV28 to TRBJ1-2; 10 bases map to TRBD1. V shed 6 bases, J shed 10 bases, and the junction held 8 bases outside the gene matches. The CDR3 covers 13 residues. Germline V gene data show CDR1 as MDHEN and CDR2 as SYDVKM. The CDR3 loop is CASSPGTGEDYTF. CDR3 nucleotides: TGTGCCAGCAGCCCCGGGACAGGGGAAGACTACACCTTC.

This clonotype has a handful of counts. The gene calls are TRBV3-1 and TRBJ2-7, with D possibly being TRBD2 (6 bases). Trimming shortened V by 3 bases and J by 2 bases, and 14 bases separated the two germline ends. Germline-derived CDR1 and CDR2 are LGHDT and YNNKEL (reference sequence). The CDR3 covers 15 residues. CDR3 region: CASSQGLSLTYEQYF. In nucleotides, the CDR3 is TGTGCCAGCAGCCAGGGACTTTCCCTAACCTACGAGCAGTACTTC.

Many counts were recorded for this clonotype. The CDR3 nucleotides read TGTGCCAGCAGTTACGACACCCCCTATGGCTACACCTTC. Encoded protein: CASSYDTPYGYTF. This chain uses TRBV6-5 with TRBJ1-2; D not certain. The length of the CDR3 is 13 residues. From germline, CDR1 is MNHEY and CDR2 SVGAGI. V dropped 2 bases and J dropped 4 bases, with 8 bases sitting between them.

The chain uses TRBV5-1 and TRBJ2-7; 7 nucleotides align to TRBD2. Germline loops: CDR1 SGHRS, CDR2 YFSETQ. V trimming: 0 bases; J trimming: 5 bases; junction bases outside the gene matches: 5. CDR3 length equals 14 residues. In DNA, the CDR3 is TGCGCCAGCAGCTTGGGGACTAGTCGGAACGAGCAGTACTTC. Translation gives CASSLGTSRNEQYF.

This clonotype was counted many times. V usage is TRBV27 and J usage is TRBJ1-1, with D uncertain. The V end was cut by 7 bases, the J end by 3 bases, with 9 bases between. This CDR3 has 12 residues. Germline CDR1 and CDR2: MNHEY and SMNVEV (reference sequence). CDR3 DNA: TGTGCCAGCATGGATCCGGACACTGAAGCTTTCTTT. Its translation: CASMDPDTEAFF.

This clonotype was counted many times. This chain joins TRBV18 and TRBJ2-4; TRBD1 agrees at 7 bases. V was clipped by 6 bases and J by 6 bases; unmatched bases: 5. Germline assignment: CDR1 KGHSH and CDR2 LQKENI. This CDR3 comprises 13 residues. The DNA of the CDR3 is TGTGCCAGCTCCGTGACAGGGTCAAACATTCAGTACTTC. Translation gives CASSVTGSNIQYF.

This clonotype has a handful of counts. CDR3 DNA sequence: TGTGCCTGGAGGGGCGTTGGGCTGGGGGTAGAGCAGCCCCAGCATTTT. This codes for CAWRGVGLGVEQPQHF. This chain connects TRBV30 to TRBJ1-5; D is perhaps TRBD1 (5 bases). Trimming removed 3 bases from V and 7 bases from J, with 22 bases in between. The germline CDR1 and CDR2 sequences are GTSNPN and SVGIG (reference sequence). This CDR3 comprises 16 residues.

The chain carries TRBV24-1 and TRBJ2-5; D is tentatively TRBD1 or TRBD2 (5 bases each). This CDR3 comprises 15 residues. Germline V lookup: CDR1 KGHDR, CDR2 SFDVKD. Trimming cost V 3 bases and J 0 bases, with 10 bases left between them. CDR3 bases: TGTGCCACCAGTGATCCCGGGGCGTACCAAGAGACCCAGTACTTC. It is translated as CATSDPGAYQETQYF.

The chain recombines TRBV6-1 with TRBJ1-1, with D maybe TRBD1 (5 bases). Germline CDR1 MNHNS, CDR2 SASEGT. V was pared by 5 bases and J by 0 bases, with 10 bases between. The CDR3 totals 14 residues. The CDR3 region has the DNA TGTGCCAGCAGTCAGGGAAGGATGAACACTGAAGCTTTCTTT. It codes for CASSQGRMNTEAFF.

The chain recombines TRBV7-2 with TRBJ2-2; D not resolved. Germline CDR1 SGHTA, CDR2 FQGNSA. Trimming left V 4 bases short and J 6 bases short, with 12 bases between. CDR3 length equals 14 residues. In DNA form, the CDR3 reads TGTGCCAGCAGCTACCTGACCTCGGCCGGGGAGCTGTTTTTT. The encoded protein is CASSYLTSAGELFF.

This clonotype has at least ten counts. The chain carries TRBV12-3 or TRBV12-4 and TRBJ2-2, with D perhaps matching TRBD2 (6 bases). The CDR3 extends over 15 amino acids. V was shortened by 8 bases and J by 2 bases, with 15 bases between the two germline ends. The CDR3 DNA reads TGTGCCAGCCGGCCGGCGGGATCCAACACCGGGGAGCTGTTTTTT. This codes for CASRPAGSNTGELFF.